Described below is a single T cell receptor beta chain sequence and its context. These data originate in a study of blood T cell repertoires in COVID-19. Study summary: The origin of the acute and convalescent COVID-19 samples was the United States, Italy and Spain. T cells, B-cell-depleted T cells, or PBMCs supplied cDNA or gDNA.

The CDR3 sequence is 15 residues long. V shed 2 bases and J shed 0 bases, with 8 bases lying between them. Germline-derived CDR1 and CDR2 are KGHSH and LQKENI. As originally analysed: Scientists estimated how many nucleated cells there were by amplifying reference gene primers. Method: immunoSEQ multiplex PCR; TCRdb's copy keeps in-frame clones and lacks some. The V and J calls and clone size were taken over from that table, and D and trimming were inferred from the DNA. The sample consists of more than 110,000 clones, approximately 83% of them appearing once. This rearrangement joins TRBV18 to TRBJ1-5, with D unresolved. The source is a human donor in a cohort sampled during active COVID-19. Source material: peripheral blood. CDR3 bases: TGTGCCAGCTCACCAGGAGGCTATAGCAATCAGCCCCAGCATTTT. Translated, it gives CASSPGGYSNQPQHF.